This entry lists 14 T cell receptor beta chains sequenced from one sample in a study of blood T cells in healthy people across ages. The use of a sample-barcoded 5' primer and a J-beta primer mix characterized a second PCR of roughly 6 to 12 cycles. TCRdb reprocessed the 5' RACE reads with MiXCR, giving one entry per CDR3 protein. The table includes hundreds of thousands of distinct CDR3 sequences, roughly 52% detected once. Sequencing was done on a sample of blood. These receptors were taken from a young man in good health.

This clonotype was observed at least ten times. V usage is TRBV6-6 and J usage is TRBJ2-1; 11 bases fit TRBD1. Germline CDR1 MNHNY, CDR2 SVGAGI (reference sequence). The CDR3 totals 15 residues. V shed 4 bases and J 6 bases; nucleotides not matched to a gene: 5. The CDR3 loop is CASSSAGTGGNEQFF. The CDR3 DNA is TGTGCCAGCAGTTCCGCCGGGACAGGGGGCAATGAGCAGTTCTTC.

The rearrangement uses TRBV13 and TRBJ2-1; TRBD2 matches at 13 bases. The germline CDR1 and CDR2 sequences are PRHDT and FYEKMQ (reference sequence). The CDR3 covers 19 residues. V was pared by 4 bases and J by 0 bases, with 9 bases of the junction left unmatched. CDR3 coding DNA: TGTGCCAGCAGCTCTAGCGGGACTAGCGGGGTGAGCTCCTACAATGAGCAGTTCTTC. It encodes CASSSSGTSGVSSYNEQFF. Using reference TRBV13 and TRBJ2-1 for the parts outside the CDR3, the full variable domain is AAGVIQSPRHLIKEKRETATLKCYPIPRHDTVYWYQQGPGQDPQFLISFYEKMQSDKGSIPDRFSAQQFSDYHSELNMSSLELGDSALYFCASSSSGTSGVSSYNEQFFGPGTRLTVL.

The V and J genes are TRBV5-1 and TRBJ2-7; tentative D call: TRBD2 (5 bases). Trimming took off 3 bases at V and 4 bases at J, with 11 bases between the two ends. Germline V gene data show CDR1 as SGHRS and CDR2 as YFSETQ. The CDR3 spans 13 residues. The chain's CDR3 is CASSWTSEYEQYF. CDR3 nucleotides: TGCGCCAGCAGCTGGACTTCCGAATACGAGCAGTACTTC.

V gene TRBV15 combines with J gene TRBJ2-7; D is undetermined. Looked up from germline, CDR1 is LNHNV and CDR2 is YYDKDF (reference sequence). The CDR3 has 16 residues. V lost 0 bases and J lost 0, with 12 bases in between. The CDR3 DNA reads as TGTGCCACCAGCAGAGATAAGATGATCAGCTCCTACGAGCAGTACTTC. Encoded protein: CATSRDKMISSYEQYF.

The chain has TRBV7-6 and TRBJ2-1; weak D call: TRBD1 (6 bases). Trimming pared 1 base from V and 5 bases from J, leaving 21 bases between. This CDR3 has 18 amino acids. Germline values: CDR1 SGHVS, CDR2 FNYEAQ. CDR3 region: CASSLGWTDLSSDNEQFF. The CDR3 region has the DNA TGTGCCAGCAGCTTAGGGTGGACAGACCTCTCATCGGACAATGAGCAGTTCTTC.

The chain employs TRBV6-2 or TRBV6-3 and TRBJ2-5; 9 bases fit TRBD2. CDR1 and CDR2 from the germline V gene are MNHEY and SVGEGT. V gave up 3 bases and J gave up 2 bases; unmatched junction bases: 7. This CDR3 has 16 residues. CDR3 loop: CASSYPMTSGQETQYF. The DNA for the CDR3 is TGTGCCAGCAGTTATCCGATGACTAGCGGACAAGAGACCCAGTACTTC.

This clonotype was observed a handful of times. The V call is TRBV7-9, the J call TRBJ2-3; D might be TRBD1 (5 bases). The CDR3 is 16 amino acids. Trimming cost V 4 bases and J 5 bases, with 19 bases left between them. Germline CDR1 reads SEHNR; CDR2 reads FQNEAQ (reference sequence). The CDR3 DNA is TGTGCCAGCAGCTCAAGTCCCAGGGCCCCCGGAGATACGCAGTATTTT. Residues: CASSSSPRAPGDTQYF. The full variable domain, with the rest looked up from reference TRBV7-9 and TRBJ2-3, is DTGVSQNPRHKITKRGQNVTFRCDPISEHNRLYWYRQTLGQGPEFLTYFQNEAQLEKSRLLSDRFSAERPKGSFSTLEIQRTEQGDSAMYLCASSSSPRAPGDTQYFGPGTRLTVL.

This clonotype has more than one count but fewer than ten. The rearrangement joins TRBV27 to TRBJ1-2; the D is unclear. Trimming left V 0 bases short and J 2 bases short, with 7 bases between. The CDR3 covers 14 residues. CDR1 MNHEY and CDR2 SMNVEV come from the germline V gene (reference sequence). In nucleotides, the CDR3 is TGTGCCAGCAGTTTATCTGGACGGAACTATGGCTACACCTTC. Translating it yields CASSLSGRNYGYTF.

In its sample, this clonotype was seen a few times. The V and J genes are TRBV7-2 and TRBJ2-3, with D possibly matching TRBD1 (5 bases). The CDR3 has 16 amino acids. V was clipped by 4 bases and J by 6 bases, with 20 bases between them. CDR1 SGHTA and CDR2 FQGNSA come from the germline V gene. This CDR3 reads CASSYEPGLGGDTQYF. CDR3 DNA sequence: TGTGCCAGCAGCTATGAGCCAGGGTTGGGTGGGGATACGCAGTATTTT. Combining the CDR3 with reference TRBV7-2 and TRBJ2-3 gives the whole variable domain GAGVSQSPSNKVTEKGKDVELRCDPISGHTALYWYRQSLGQGLEFLIYFQGNSAPDKSGLPSDRFSAERTGGSVSTLTIQRTQQEDSAVYLCASSYEPGLGGDTQYFGPGTRLTVL.

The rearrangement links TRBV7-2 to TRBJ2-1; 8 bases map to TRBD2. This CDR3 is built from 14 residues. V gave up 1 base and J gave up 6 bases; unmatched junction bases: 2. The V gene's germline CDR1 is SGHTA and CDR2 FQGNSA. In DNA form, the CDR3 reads TGTGCCAGCAGCTTAGACGGGGGGGGCAATGAGCAGTTCTTC. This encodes CASSLDGGGNEQFF.

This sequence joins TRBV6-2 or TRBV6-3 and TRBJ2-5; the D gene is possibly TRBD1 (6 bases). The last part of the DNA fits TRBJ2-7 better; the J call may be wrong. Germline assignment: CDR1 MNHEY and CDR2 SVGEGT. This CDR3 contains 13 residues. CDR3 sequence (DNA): TGTGCCAGCAGGTCTACAGGGATAGACGAGCAGTACTTC. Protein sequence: CASRSTGIDEQYF.

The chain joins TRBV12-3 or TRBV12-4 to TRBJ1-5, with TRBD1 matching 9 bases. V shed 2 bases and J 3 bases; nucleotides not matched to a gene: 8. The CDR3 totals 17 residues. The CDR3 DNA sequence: TGTGCCAGCAGTTTATCCGTGGGACAGGGAGCCAATCAGCCCCAGCATTTT. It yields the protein CASSLSVGQGANQPQHF.

In DNA, the CDR3 is TGCGCCAGCAGCCATTCACATGGGTTGGGATACGAGCAGTACTTC. This sequence encodes CASSHSHGLGYEQYF. J is TRBJ2-5 and V is TRBV4-1; D remains ambiguous. The J call may be mistaken, given a closer DNA end match to TRBJ2-7. The CDR3 extends over 15 amino acids. Germline lookup yields CDR1 MGHRA and CDR2 YSYEKL.

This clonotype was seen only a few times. CDR3 bases: TGTGCCATCAGTGCCCGCGGGCAAAAGGGGGATGAGCAGTTCTTC. Translating it yields CAISARGQKGDEQFF. The J gene is TRBJ2-1, the V gene TRBV10-3; TRBD1 is a possible D gene (6 bases). The CDR3 length is 15 residues. CDR1 is ENHRY, CDR2 SYGVKD, per germline. Trimming removed 4 bases at V and 8 bases at J, with 18 bases between.